The text below deals with one T cell receptor (beta chain). The antigen is undetermined. This entry is derived from a study of shared clonotypes between healthy human individuals. Study-level points and caveats: A generally larger estimated richness was seen in naive subsets than in memory subsets.

The repertoire was sequenced with immunoSEQ multiplex PCR; TCRdb's copy has only in-frame clones and lacks some. The sample has roughly 2.2 million clones, 85% to 95% seen once. The CDR3 length is 15 residues. V gave up 1 base and J gave up 5 bases; unmatched junction bases: 7. Germline CDR1 and CDR2: MGHDK and SYGVNS. The source is a man aged 18-30 years in good health. Some clones in this sample may be carry-over from other donors' samples. The sample consisted of naive CD4+ T cells from PBMCs. Subset given: CD45RA+ positively selected. V is TRBV25-1 and J is TRBJ2-7; 8 positions agree with TRBD2. The CDR3 DNA is TGTGCCAGCAGTGAATCTCGCGGGAGGATCCACGAGCAGTACTTC. Its protein product is CASSESRGRIHEQYF.